A single T cell receptor beta chain is shown here with its context. CDR3 length: 17 residues. Between the trimmed V and J ends, which lost 0 bases and 4 bases, there was a span of 18 bases. The germline CDR1 and CDR2 sequences are SGHNT and YENEEA. Some clones are missing from TCRdb's copy, which holds only in-frame ones; the method was immunoSEQ multiplex PCR. The sample lists 150,000 to 250,000 clones; roughly 88% were seen once. The sample originates from a study of cytomegalovirus exposure and HLA in healthy donors. Sequencing was carried out using PBMCs. The source is a woman between 25 and 40 years old in good health and CMV-seropositive. The V call is TRBV11-3, the J call TRBJ1-1; D may be TRBD1 (6 bases). CDR3 protein: CASSLESHRERVTEAFF. DNA of the CDR3: TGTGCCAGCAGCTTAGAGAGCCACAGGGAGAGAGTCACTGAAGCTTTCTTT.